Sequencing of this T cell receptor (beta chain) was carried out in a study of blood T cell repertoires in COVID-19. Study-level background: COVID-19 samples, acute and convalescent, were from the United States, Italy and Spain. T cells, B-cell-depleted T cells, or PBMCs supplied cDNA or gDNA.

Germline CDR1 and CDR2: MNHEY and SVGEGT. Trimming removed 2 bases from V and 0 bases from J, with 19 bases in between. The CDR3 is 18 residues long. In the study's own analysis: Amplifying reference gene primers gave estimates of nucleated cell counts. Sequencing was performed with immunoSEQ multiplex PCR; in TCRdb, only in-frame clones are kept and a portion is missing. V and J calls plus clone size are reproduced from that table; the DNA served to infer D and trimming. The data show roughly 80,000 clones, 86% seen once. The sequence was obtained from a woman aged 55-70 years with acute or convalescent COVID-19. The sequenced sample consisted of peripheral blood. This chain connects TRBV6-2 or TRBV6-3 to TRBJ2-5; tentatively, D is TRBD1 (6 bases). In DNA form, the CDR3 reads TGTGCCAGCAGTTACCTTTTCTCGAAAGGGGGTCACCAAGAGACCCAGTACTTC. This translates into CASSYLFSKGGHQETQYF.